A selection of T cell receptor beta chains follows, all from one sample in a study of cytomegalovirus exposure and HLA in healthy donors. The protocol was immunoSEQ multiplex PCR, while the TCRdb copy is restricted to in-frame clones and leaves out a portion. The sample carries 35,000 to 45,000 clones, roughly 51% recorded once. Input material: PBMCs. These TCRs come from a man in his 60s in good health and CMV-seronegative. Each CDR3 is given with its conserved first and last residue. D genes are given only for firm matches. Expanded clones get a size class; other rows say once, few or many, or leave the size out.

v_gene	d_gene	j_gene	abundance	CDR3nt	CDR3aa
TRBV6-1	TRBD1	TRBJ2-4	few	TGTGCCAGCAGCGAAACAGGGGGCGTAAGTGGCATTCAGTACTTC	CASSETGGVSGIQYF
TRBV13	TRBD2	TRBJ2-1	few	TGTGCCAGCAGCTCTTACGAACTAGCGGATTTCTACAATGAGCAGTTCTTC	CASSSYELADFYNEQFF
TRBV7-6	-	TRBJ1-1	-	TGTGCCAGCAGCTCGATGAACTGGGAGGCGCATAGGAACACTGAAGCTTTCTTT	CASSSMNWEAHRNTEAFF
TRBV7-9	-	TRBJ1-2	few	TGTGCCAGCAGCGCCGGACAGAAGAACTATGGCTACACCTTC	CASSAGQKNYGYTF
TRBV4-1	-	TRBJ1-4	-	TGCGCCAGCAGCCAAGAAGTCTCGGGATCTACCTCGGGTGAAAAACTGTTTTTT	CASSQEVSGSTSGEKLFF
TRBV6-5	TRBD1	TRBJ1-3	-	TGTGCCAGCAGTCCCGGAAGACAGGGGGGAAACACCATATATTTT	CASSPGRQGGNTIYF
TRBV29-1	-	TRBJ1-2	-	TGCAGCGTTGGGGGGCTGGGTGGCTACACCTTC	CSVGGLGGYTF
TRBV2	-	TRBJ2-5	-	TGTGCCAGCAGTGACCCACAAGAGACCCAGTACTTC	CASSDPQETQYF
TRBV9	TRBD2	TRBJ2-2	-	TGTGCCAGCAGCCCCACCGGGACTAGGACCGGGGAGCTGTTTTTT	CASSPTGTRTGELFF
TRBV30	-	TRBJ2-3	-	TGTGCCTGGAGTAAAGCGGTTAGCACAGATACGCAGTATTTT	CAWSKAVSTDTQYF
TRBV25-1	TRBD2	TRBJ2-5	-	TGTGCCAGCAGTGTTCGACTAGCGGGAGGAGAGACCCAGTACTTC	CASSVRLAGGETQYF
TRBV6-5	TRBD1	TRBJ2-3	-	TGTGCCAGCAGTTATACGGGACAGGGCACAGATACGCAGTATTTT	CASSYTGQGTDTQYF
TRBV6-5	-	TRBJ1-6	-	TGTGCCAGCGGGGAGGGATTCAACTCACCCCTCCACTTT	CASGEGFNSPLHF
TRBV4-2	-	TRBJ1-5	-	TGTGCCAGCAGCCAAGCCAGGCTACAGCCCCAGCATTTT	CASSQARLQPQHF
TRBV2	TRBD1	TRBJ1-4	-	TGTGCCAGCAGTGAGAGGGGGACAGGGATCGGGAAACTGTTTTTT	CASSERGTGIGKLFF
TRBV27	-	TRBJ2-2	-	TGTGCCAGCAGCGAATGGAGCACCGGGGAGCTGTTTTTT	CASSEWSTGELFF
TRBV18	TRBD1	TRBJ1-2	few	TGTGCCAGCTCACTAGGTATGGGACAGAATTATGGCTACACCTTC	CASSLGMGQNYGYTF
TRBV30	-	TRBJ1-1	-	TGTGCCTGGGTCCGACAGGACACTGAAGCTTTCTTT	CAWVRQDTEAFF
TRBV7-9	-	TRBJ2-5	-	TGTGCCAGCAGCCCGACAATCCAAGAGACCCAGTACTTC	CASSPTIQETQYF
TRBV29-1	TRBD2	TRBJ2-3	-	TGCAGCGTTGTTGGGGGGACTAGGACCTTCAGGGCAGATACGCAGTATTTT	CSVVGGTRTFRADTQYF
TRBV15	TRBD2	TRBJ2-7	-	TGTGCCACCCAGGGACTAGCGGGTGTCGAGCAGTACTTC	CATQGLAGVEQYF
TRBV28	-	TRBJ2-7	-	TGTGCCAGCAGTTTTTCCCCCCGGTATGAGCAGTACTTC	CASSFSPRYEQYF
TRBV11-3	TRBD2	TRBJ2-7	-	TGTGCCAGCAGCACCCGACTAGCGGGATCGTGGTCCTACGAGCAGTACTTC	CASSTRLAGSWSYEQYF
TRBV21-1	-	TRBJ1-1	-	TGTGCCAGCAGCAAGGAGCGGAAGGAAGAACAGGGCGAGCCAGTTGAAGCTTTCTTT	CASSKERKEEQGEPVEAFF